This T cell receptor (beta chain) is from a study of T-cell reconstitution after alpha-beta-depleted transplantation in children. The CDR3 spans 18 residues. V was cut by 6 bases and J by 0 bases, with 20 bases left in between. Germline values: CDR1 SNHLY, CDR2 FYNNEI. The TCRbeta library incorporated unique molecular identifiers. In TCRdb, the PCR reads were re-called with MiXCR into one record per CDR3 protein. This table has about 370,000 distinct CDR3 sequences, roughly 22% appearing once. This clonotype was recorded a few times. This chain uses TRBV2 with TRBJ1-4; D uncertain. This clonotype was sampled from a human donor who donated a stem cell graft to a child with acute myeloid leukemia. This sample comprised PBMCs from the stem cell graft donor, obtained from the stem cell graft. For the CDR3, the DNA is TGTGCCAGCAGCCCTTCAACGTATAGTGCCTCAACTAATGAAAAACTGTTTTTT. Translation: CASSPSTYSASTNEKLFF. Full variable domain (remainder filled in from reference TRBV2 and TRBJ1-4): EPEVTQTPSHQVTQMGQEVILRCVPISNHLYFYWYRQILGQKVEFLVSFYNNEISEKSEIFDDQFSVERPDGSNFTLKIRSTKLEDSAMYFCASSPSTYSASTNEKLFFGSGTQLSVL.